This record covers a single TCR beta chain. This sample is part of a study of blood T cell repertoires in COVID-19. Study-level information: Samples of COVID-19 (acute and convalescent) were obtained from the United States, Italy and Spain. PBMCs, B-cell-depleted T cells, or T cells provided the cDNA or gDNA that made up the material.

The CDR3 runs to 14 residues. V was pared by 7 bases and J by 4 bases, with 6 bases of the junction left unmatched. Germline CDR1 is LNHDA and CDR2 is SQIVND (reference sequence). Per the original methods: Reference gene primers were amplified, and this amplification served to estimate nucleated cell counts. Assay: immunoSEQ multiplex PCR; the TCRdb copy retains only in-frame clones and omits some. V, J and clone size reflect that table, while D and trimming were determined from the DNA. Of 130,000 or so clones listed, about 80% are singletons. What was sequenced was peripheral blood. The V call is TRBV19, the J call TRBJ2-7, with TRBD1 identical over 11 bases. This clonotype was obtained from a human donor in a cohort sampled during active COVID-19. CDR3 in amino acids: CASKRDRGGYEQYF. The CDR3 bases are TGTGCCAGTAAAAGGGACAGGGGGGGATACGAGCAGTACTTC.